Below, one T cell receptor beta chain is given with its context. Its antigen is currently unknown. V shed 5 bases and J 3 bases; nucleotides not matched to a gene: 9. CDR3 length: 15 amino acids. Germline loops: CDR1 LNHDA, CDR2 SQIVND (reference sequence). The data stem from a study of cytomegalovirus exposure and HLA in healthy donors. About the study: Of all 370 or so donors who were genotyped, about 80% belonged to the Caucasian-associated ancestry cluster.

Primers included in the PCR were 60 Vbeta and 13 Jbeta primers. Profiling relied on immunoSEQ multiplex PCR, and the TCRdb table lists in-frame clones only, not all of them. The data hold approximately 180,000 clones, with over 60% observed a single time. Whole-study results and caveats: In a later analysis, a genetic analysis reported fewer productive-TCR N-insertions in an Asian-associated ancestry cluster than the cohort average. A missense variant in DCLRE1C was later tied to TCR beta V- and J-gene trimming.

Every donor was a healthy person donating bone marrow. V is TRBV19 and J is TRBJ2-7; TRBD1 agrees at 8 bases. Sequencing was carried out using PBMCs. The sequence was obtained from a man between 35 and 55 years old in good health and CMV-seropositive. Here the CDR3 DNA reads TGTGCCAGTAGTTCTCCAGGACAGGGCGTCTACGAGCAGTACTTC. It encodes CASSSPGQGVYEQYF.